Presented here are 25 T cell receptor beta chains from one specimen sequenced in a study of T cell changes during pregnancy in multiple sclerosis. Method: immunoSEQ multiplex PCR; TCRdb's copy keeps in-frame clones and lacks some. Of 35,000 to 50,000 clones in the sample, roughly 92% are singletons; the top ten hold roughly 0.69%. Material: CD4+ T cells from peripheral blood mononuclear cells, obtained in the first trimester of pregnancy. Receptors were obtained from a female donor with multiple sclerosis, enrolled in a pregnancy study.

J is TRBJ1-3 and V is TRBV7-9; D perhaps matches TRBD1 (6 bases). The germline V gene encodes CDR1 SEHNR and CDR2 FQNEAQ (reference sequence). Trimming pared 8 bases from V and 0 bases from J, leaving 14 bases between. This CDR3 region has 15 residues. CDR3 sequence reads: CASAVLRGSGNTIYF. The DNA of the CDR3 is TGTGCCAGCGCCGTGCTCAGGGGCTCTGGAAACACCATATATTTT.

This chain joins TRBV13 and TRBJ2-1, with unresolved D. Germline loops: CDR1 PRHDT, CDR2 FYEKMQ (reference sequence). The CDR3 extends over 12 amino acids. Trimming shortened V by 5 bases and J by 5 bases, and 7 bases separated the two germline ends. The CDR3 sequence is CASSRVDNEQFF. For the CDR3, the DNA is TGTGCCAGCAGCCGAGTCGACAATGAGCAGTTCTTC.

The genes are TRBV11-2 and TRBJ1-1; TRBD1 matches 8 bases. Per germline, CDR1 SGHAT and CDR2 FQNNGV. The CDR3 consists of 17 residues. The V and J ends lost 5 bases and 6 bases, in that order; junction bases with no gene match: 17. CDR3 protein: CASSPRGQGAKESEAFF. CDR3 in DNA: TGTGCCAGCAGCCCTAGGGGGCAGGGGGCGAAAGAATCTGAAGCTTTCTTT. Full variable domain (missing parts from reference TRBV11-2 and TRBJ1-1): EAGVAQSPRYKIIEKRQSVAFWCNPISGHATLYWYQQILGQGPKLLIQFQNNGVVDDSQLPKDRFSAERLKGVDSTLKIQPAKLEDSAVYLCASSPRGQGAKESEAFFGQGTRLTVV.

J is TRBJ2-2 and V is TRBV5-1; 7 bases align to TRBD2. Germline CDR1 is SGHRS and CDR2 is YFSETQ. Trimming at V came to 2 bases and at J to 0 bases, leaving 7 bases not matched to a gene. The CDR3 length is 17 residues. The CDR3: CASSFVAGATNTGELFF. The CDR3 DNA follows: TGCGCCAGCAGCTTTGTGGCGGGAGCCACGAACACCGGGGAGCTGTTTTTT.

This clone was recorded only once. The chain recombines TRBV11-2 with TRBJ2-3; perhaps TRBD2 as D (5 bases). Germline V gene data show CDR1 as SGHAT and CDR2 as FQNNGV. Trimming removed 0 bases from V and 0 bases from J, with 7 bases in between. The CDR3 covers 15 residues. The CDR3 coding sequence is TGTGCCAGCAGCTTAGACGGCGGGAGCACAGATACGCAGTATTTT. This encodes CASSLDGGSTDTQYF.

This chain connects TRBV6-1 to TRBJ2-2, with 9 bases that match TRBD1. CDR1 and CDR2 from the germline V gene are MNHNS and SASEGT. The J segment lost 1 base and the V segment lost 10 bases, leaving 7 bases of the junction unmatched. The CDR3 has 15 residues. CDR3 protein: CATNNRGRNTGELFF. CDR3 bases: TGTGCCACTAATAACAGGGGGCGGAACACCGGGGAGCTGTTTTTT.

The chain uses TRBV2 and TRBJ2-5; 8 bases are a match to TRBD1. After removal of 10 bases from V and 6 bases from J, the junction contained 10 bases not matched to a gene. This CDR3 is built from 13 residues. Germline V gene sequence: CDR1 SNHLY, CDR2 FYNNEI. CDR3 in amino acids: CATNPDRVKTQYF. CDR3 nucleotide sequence: TGTGCCACCAACCCGGACAGGGTAAAGACCCAGTACTTC.

This chain uses TRBV19 with TRBJ2-7; 9 bases map to TRBD2. CDR3 length: 14 residues. V shed 3 bases, J shed 2 bases, and the junction held 2 bases outside the gene matches. Per germline, CDR1 LNHDA and CDR2 SQIVND (reference sequence). CDR3 residues: CASSMTSGTYEQYF. The CDR3 DNA is TGTGCCAGTAGTATGACTAGCGGTACCTACGAGCAGTACTTC.

The chain combines TRBV10-3 with TRBJ1-5; 8 bases are shared with TRBD1. Germline-derived CDR1 and CDR2 are ENHRY and SYGVKD. The trim removed 4 bases at V and 10 bases at J, leaving 6 bases unmatched. The CDR3 is 13 residues long. The CDR3 protein is CAISADRDGPQHF. The CDR3 DNA follows: TGTGCCATCAGTGCGGACAGGGATGGTCCCCAGCATTTT.

This rearrangement joins TRBV11-3 to TRBJ2-5, with 11 nucleotides matching TRBD1. CDR1 SGHNT and CDR2 YENEEA come from the germline V gene. Trimming at V came to 7 bases and at J to 1 base, leaving 14 bases not matched to a gene. The CDR3 is 18 residues long. CDR3 amino acids: CASTPGQGASRTQETQYF. DNA for the CDR3: TGTGCCAGCACCCCCGGACAGGGGGCCTCGCGTACCCAAGAGACCCAGTACTTC.

CDR3 DNA sequence: TGTGCCAGCAGCCCCACTCGCACTGAAGCTTTCTTT. Protein sequence: CASSPTRTEAFF. The chain recombines TRBV9 with TRBJ1-1; D gene unclear. Trimming removed 4 bases at V and 4 bases at J, with 8 bases between. Germline CDR1 SGDLS, CDR2 YYNGEE. The CDR3 is made up of 12 amino acids.

V and J are TRBV27 and TRBJ2-3, with 9 bases identical to TRBD1. J gave up 6 bases and V 6 bases, and 7 bases lay outside the gene matches. CDR1 MNHEY and CDR2 SMNVEV come from the germline V gene (reference sequence). The CDR3 contains 14 residues. CDR3 in amino acids: CASSTGGRMDTQYF. The DNA of the CDR3 is TGTGCCAGCAGCACAGGGGGCAGAATGGATACGCAGTATTTT.

The chain is built from TRBV6-4 and TRBJ1-1; no definite D call. The V gene lost 0 bases and the J gene lost 8 bases, with 10 bases spanning the gap. This CDR3 has 13 residues. CDR1 is MRHNA, CDR2 SNTAGT, per germline. The CDR3 loop is CASSDSPGGEAFF. The CDR3 DNA reads TGTGCCAGCAGTGACTCCCCGGGTGGGGAAGCTTTCTTT.

The chain joins TRBV7-9 to TRBJ2-5; no firm D call. The V end was cut by 5 bases, the J end by 4 bases, with 17 bases between. The CDR3 runs to 15 residues. CDR1 is SEHNR, CDR2 FQNEAQ, per germline (reference sequence). The CDR3 sequence is CASSPPVRLGETQYF. The CDR3 DNA is TGTGCCAGCAGCCCCCCAGTGAGGCTGGGAGAGACCCAGTACTTC.

This clone showed up just once. The chain has TRBV28 and TRBJ2-7; 7 bases match TRBD2. The CDR3 extends over 13 amino acids. V lost 5 bases and J lost 1; bases outside the gene matches: 2. Germline loops: CDR1 MDHEN, CDR2 SYDVKM. CDR3 sequence: CASSVAGSYEQYF. For the CDR3, the DNA is TGTGCCAGCAGTGTAGCGGGTTCCTACGAGCAGTACTTC.

The chain recombines TRBV5-6 with TRBJ2-1; D not resolved. Germline assignment: CDR1 SGHDT and CDR2 YYEEEE. V lost 1 base and J lost 7, with 3 bases in between. The CDR3 runs 11 residues. The CDR3 coding sequence is TGTGCCAGCAGCTTGTTAAATGAGCAGTTCTTC. It specifies CASSLLNEQFF. Drawing the rest from reference TRBV5-6 and TRBJ2-1, the complete variable domain is DAGVTQSPTHLIKTRGQQVTLRCSPKSGHDTVSWYQQALGQGPQFIFQYYEEEERQRGNFPDRFSGHQFPNYSSELNVNALLLGDSALYLCASSLLNEQFFGPGTRLTVL.

This chain joins TRBV9 and TRBJ2-3; a possible D gene is TRBD1 (6 bases). The CDR3 is 16 residues long. CDR1 is SGDLS, CDR2 YYNGEE, per germline. V was shortened by 4 bases and J by 0 bases, with 15 bases between the two germline ends. The CDR3 nucleotides are TGTGCCAGCAGCTCTCGTCGGGACACAAGCACAGATACGCAGTATTTT. This translates into CASSSRRDTSTDTQYF.

V and J are TRBV15 and TRBJ2-5, with a weak D call TRBD2 (6 bases). Trimming shortened V by 1 base and J by 5 bases, and 14 bases separated the two germline ends. Germline V lookup: CDR1 LNHNV, CDR2 YYDKDF (reference sequence). This CDR3 comprises 15 residues. CDR3 in amino acids: CATSRVTGAEETQYF. In DNA form, the CDR3 reads TGTGCCACCAGCAGAGTTACGGGAGCCGAGGAGACCCAGTACTTC.

This clone was found once. J is TRBJ2-7 and V is TRBV30; TRBD1 is a possible D gene (5 bases). The CDR3 length is 12 residues. Germline lookup yields CDR1 GTSNPN and CDR2 SVGIG (reference sequence). The germline V and J ends were trimmed by 1 base and 4 bases, with 8 bases remaining between them. CDR3 sequence reads: CAWSGGLYEQYF. CDR3 nucleotides: TGTGCCTGGAGTGGGGGCCTTTACGAGCAGTACTTC.

The chain links TRBV9 to TRBJ2-3, with 10 bases identical to TRBD2. Germline lookup yields CDR1 SGDLS and CDR2 YYNGEE. After removal of 0 bases from V and 4 bases from J, the junction contained 2 bases not matched to a gene. CDR3 length: 15 residues. CDR3 in amino acids: CASSVASGSADTQYF. The CDR3 nucleotides read TGTGCCAGCAGCGTAGCTAGCGGGAGCGCAGATACGCAGTATTTT.

The chain has TRBV2 and TRBJ2-7; maybe TRBD2 (6 bases). In germline, CDR1 is SNHLY, CDR2 FYNNEI. The CDR3 is made up of 15 amino acids. Trimming cost V 3 bases and J 5 bases, with 17 bases left between them. The CDR3 reads CASSDVAEPRDEQYF. The CDR3 DNA sequence: TGTGCCAGCAGTGACGTAGCGGAACCGCGGGACGAGCAGTACTTC.

This chain links TRBV5-8 with TRBJ2-1; 8 nucleotides align to TRBD2. The V gene's germline CDR1 is SGHTS and CDR2 YDEGEE. This CDR3 spans 19 amino acids. With V trimmed by 2 bases and J by 8 bases, 21 bases remained unmatched. The CDR3 DNA reads as TGTGCCAGCAGCTTAGTAACGGGAGGGCCTATAAGCCATTACGATGAGCAGTTCTTC. Protein sequence: CASSLVTGGPISHYDEQFF.

V usage is TRBV5-1 and J usage is TRBJ2-5; 12 nucleotides agree with TRBD2. Per germline, CDR1 SGHRS and CDR2 YFSETQ. This CDR3 comprises 16 residues. The ends lost 3 bases at V and 4 bases at J; junction bases unmatched: 7. The CDR3 sequence is CASSSTSGSVRETQYF. DNA of the CDR3: TGCGCCAGCAGCTCGACTAGCGGGAGTGTCAGAGAGACCCAGTACTTC.

This chain joins TRBV6-5 and TRBJ2-7; 7 bases are a match to TRBD2. The CDR3 is 15 amino acids. V trimming: 5 bases; J trimming: 4 bases; junction bases outside the gene matches: 11. Germline V lookup: CDR1 MNHEY, CDR2 SVGAGI. CDR3 region: CASSPLFGEGYEQYF. CDR3 coding DNA: TGTGCCAGCAGTCCCCTCTTTGGGGAGGGGTACGAGCAGTACTTC.

The V and J genes are TRBV11-3 and TRBJ2-3; weak D call: TRBD2 (5 bases). This CDR3 contains 13 residues. Germline V gene data show CDR1 as SGHNT and CDR2 as YENEEA. The V end lost 5 bases, the J end lost 5 bases, and 11 bases lay between the germline ends. The CDR3 protein is CASSLVAGDTQYF. CDR3 nucleotides: TGTGCCAGCAGCCTGGTGGCGGGAGATACGCAGTATTTT.